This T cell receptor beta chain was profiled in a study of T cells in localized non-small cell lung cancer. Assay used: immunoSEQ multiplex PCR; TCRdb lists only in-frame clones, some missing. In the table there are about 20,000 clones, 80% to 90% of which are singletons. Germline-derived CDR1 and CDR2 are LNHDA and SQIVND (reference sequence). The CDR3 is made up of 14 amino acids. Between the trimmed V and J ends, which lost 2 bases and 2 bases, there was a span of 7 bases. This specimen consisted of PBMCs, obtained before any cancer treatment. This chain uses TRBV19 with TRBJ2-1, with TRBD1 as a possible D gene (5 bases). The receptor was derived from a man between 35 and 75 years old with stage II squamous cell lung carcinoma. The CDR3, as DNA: TGTGCCAGTAGTATATGGGGCCCCTACAATGAGCAGTTCTTC. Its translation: CASSIWGPYNEQFF. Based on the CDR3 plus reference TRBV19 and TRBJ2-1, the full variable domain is DGGITQSPKYLFRKEGQNVTLSCEQNLNHDAMYWYRQDPGQGLRLIYYSQIVNDFQKGDIAEGYSVSREKKESFPLTVTSAQKNPTAFYLCASSIWGPYNEQFFGPGTRLTVL.